A single sample gave rise to the 30 T cell receptor beta chains below, sequenced in a study of post-analysis software for immune sequencing data (dated by TCRdb to the mid-2010s). The antigens for these receptors are not known. The investigation overall reported the following: Patients showed significantly higher frequencies than controls for a few TRBV segments, among them TRBV5-6, TRBV5-1 and TRBV20-1.

The library was generated by PCR. The listed sequencing device is Illumina HiSeq 2500. To reduce PCR and sequencing biases, unique molecular identifiers were built into the TCR beta cDNA libraries. The public reads were quality trimmed at Q25 with fastp and then assembled into clones with MiXCR by TCRdb, keeping productive beta chains. All rows with the same CDR3 protein become a single entry with the most common DNA and genes. The sample table records approximately 770,000 distinct CDR3 sequences; more than 45% of these occur just once. 4.9% of the sample is in the top ten clones. The sequenced sample was blood. These receptors all stem from a girl between 5 and 17 years old with multiple sclerosis.

The gene calls are TRBV10-3 and TRBJ2-5; D not resolved. V was clipped by 4 bases and J by 2 bases, with 8 bases between them. The CDR3 is 13 amino acids. The V gene's germline CDR1 is ENHRY and CDR2 SYGVKD. The CDR3 protein is CAISGVSQETQYF. DNA of the CDR3: TGTGCCATCAGTGGGGTCTCACAAGAGACCCAGTACTTC.

A word on this clonotype: The CDR3 does not end in the conserved phenylalanine or tryptophan, so this is likely a read error. This sequence joins TRBV12-3 or TRBV12-4 and TRBJ1-2; D not resolved. The V end lost 3 bases, the J end lost 4 bases, and 9 bases lay between the germline ends. The CDR3 totals 13 residues. Here the CDR3 reads CASSLDPSYGYTV. For the CDR3, the DNA is TGTGCCAGCAGTTTGGACCCATCCTATGGCTACACCGTC.

The chain combines TRBV5-1 with TRBJ2-1; 10 positions match TRBD2. Unmatched junction bases numbered 6, after V lost 0 bases and J lost 6 bases. CDR1 and CDR2 (germline): SGHRS, YFSETQ. The CDR3 covers 16 residues. The CDR3 DNA sequence: TGCGCCAGCAGCTTGGCCTCTAGCGGGAGAGGCAATGAGCAGTTCTTC. Its translation is CASSLASSGRGNEQFF. The variable domain in full, with the rest retrieved from reference TRBV5-1 and TRBJ2-1, is KAGVTQTPRYLIKTRGQQVTLSCSPISGHRSVSWYQQTPGQGLQFLFEYFSETQRNKGNFPGRFSGRQFSNSRSEMNVSTLELGDSALYLCASSLASSGRGNEQFFGPGTRLTVL.

The CDR3 loop reads CASSYGTYNNEQFF. CDR3 coding DNA: TGTGCCAGCAGTTATGGGACCTATAACAATGAGCAGTTCTTC. This chain joins TRBV6-5 and TRBJ2-1, with D possibly being TRBD1 or TRBD2 (5 bases each). CDR3 size: 14 residues. Germline CDR1 and CDR2: MNHEY and SVGAGI. V gave up 3 bases and J gave up 5 bases, with 11 bases separating them.

The V and J genes are TRBV28 and TRBJ2-1; D is unclear. The CDR3 has 15 residues. V was clipped by 4 bases and J by 9 bases, with 19 bases between them. Per the germline V gene, CDR1 is MDHEN and CDR2 is SYDVKM. This CDR3 reads CASSSPALTTSEQFF. The CDR3 DNA follows: TGTGCCAGCAGTTCCCCCGCTCTTACAACGAGTGAGCAGTTCTTC.

The chain uses TRBV29-1 and TRBJ1-1, with 8 bases identical to TRBD1. V lost 6 bases and J lost 1; bases outside the gene matches: 10. Germline V gives CDR1 SQVTM, CDR2 ANQGSEA. The CDR3 is made up of 15 amino acids. This chain's CDR3 is CSVAPQTGANTEAFF. As DNA, the CDR3 is TGCAGCGTGGCCCCACAGACAGGGGCGAACACTGAAGCTTTCTTT.

The J gene is TRBJ2-5, the V gene TRBV27; D is undetermined. Germline CDR1 MNHEY, CDR2 SMNVEV (reference sequence). Trimming stripped 2 bases from V and 11 bases from J, with 24 bases between. CDR3 length: 16 residues. The CDR3 DNA reads TGTGCCAGCAGTTTAACCCCTCACAATCCTGTCGGTGAGCAGTACTTC. Its translation is CASSLTPHNPVGEQYF.

The chain couples TRBV15 to TRBJ2-7; D is unclear. Germline V gives CDR1 LNHNV, CDR2 YYDKDF (reference sequence). Trimming removed 0 bases from V and 7 bases from J, with 10 bases in between. The length of the CDR3 is 13 residues. The CDR3 DNA reads TGTGCCACCAGCAGAGAACCTTACGGGGAGCAGTACTTC. Protein sequence: CATSREPYGEQYF.

This clonotype has a count of ten or more. The rearrangement joins TRBV7-2 to TRBJ1-2; weak D call: TRBD1 (5 bases). The germline CDR1 and CDR2 sequences are SGHTA and FQGNSA. CDR3 length: 15 amino acids. Trimming took 5 bases from V and 7 from J, leaving 20 bases between them. In nucleotides, the CDR3 is TGTGCCAGCAGCGACAAGGGTTGGGGGTATGGTGGCTACACCTTC. Translation: CASSDKGWGYGGYTF.

This clonotype was observed a few times. This sequence joins TRBV5-1 and TRBJ2-7, with TRBD1 matching over 9 bases. The CDR3 covers 13 residues. V lost 4 bases to trimming and J lost 5 bases; unmatched junction nucleotides: 4. Germline lookup yields CDR1 SGHRS and CDR2 YFSETQ. The CDR3, as DNA: TGCGCCAGCAGCCCGTGGACAGGGGACGAGCAGTACTTC. Protein product: CASSPWTGDEQYF. Full variable domain (missing parts from reference TRBV5-1 and TRBJ2-7): KAGVTQTPRYLIKTRGQQVTLSCSPISGHRSVSWYQQTPGQGLQFLFEYFSETQRNKGNFPGRFSGRQFSNSRSEMNVSTLELGDSALYLCASSPWTGDEQYFGPGTRLTVT.

V gene TRBV29-1 combines with J gene TRBJ2-5, with TRBD1 matching over 8 bases. CDR3 length equals 14 residues. The V gene's germline CDR1 is SQVTM and CDR2 ANQGSEA. The V and J ends lost 3 bases and 3 bases, in that order; junction bases with no gene match: 6. CDR3 sequence reads: CSVEQGALKETQYF. CDR3 in DNA: TGCAGCGTTGAGCAGGGGGCTTTGAAAGAGACCCAGTACTTC.

The CDR3 spells CSVEDWLRGDTQYF. As DNA, the CDR3 is TGCAGCGTTGAAGATTGGTTGAGGGGCGATACGCAGTATTTT. V usage is TRBV29-1 and J usage is TRBJ2-3, with D perhaps matching TRBD1 or TRBD2 (5 bases each). Germline V lookup: CDR1 SQVTM, CDR2 ANQGSEA. The CDR3 contains 14 residues. V lost 0 bases, J lost 6 bases, and 13 bases lay in between.

This rearrangement joins TRBV6-1 to TRBJ2-1; 7 positions agree with TRBD2. Germline CDR1 is MNHNS and CDR2 is SASEGT. With 6 bases clipped from V and 5 bases from J, the junction kept 7 bases outside the gene matches. This CDR3 region has 14 residues. The chain's CDR3 is CASRVLGGNNEQFF. The CDR3, as DNA: TGTGCCAGCAGGGTCCTGGGAGGGAACAATGAGCAGTTCTTC.

CDR3 DNA sequence: TGTGCCAGCAGTTTACGGGACAGTTCACCCCTCCACTTT. Translation gives CASSLRDSSPLHF. The V call is TRBV27, the J call TRBJ1-6, with 7 bases matching TRBD1. This CDR3 comprises 13 residues. CDR1 and CDR2 (germline): MNHEY, SMNVEV (reference sequence). V gave up 2 bases and J gave up 9 bases; unmatched junction bases: 1.

The rearrangement links TRBV5-1 to TRBJ2-5; either TRBD1 or TRBD2 may fit D (5 bases each). Germline V lookup: CDR1 SGHRS, CDR2 YFSETQ. The length of the CDR3 is 14 residues. V lost 1 base to trimming and J lost 1 base, with 8 bases between them. CDR3 DNA sequence: TGCGCCAGCAGCTTGTGGGGGACCCAAGAGACCCAGTACTTC. Translation: CASSLWGTQETQYF.

This clonotype was observed a few times. V usage is TRBV7-2 and J usage is TRBJ1-2; D unclear. CDR3 size: 16 residues. Germline V gene sequence: CDR1 SGHTA, CDR2 FQGNSA. V shed 1 base and J shed 8 bases, with 20 bases lying between them. The DNA for the CDR3 is TGTGCCAGCAGCTTAGGGGTCACTCCGTTCGTCATAGGCTACACCTTC. Protein sequence: CASSLGVTPFVIGYTF.

This clonotype was observed many times. The gene calls are TRBV12-3 or TRBV12-4 and TRBJ1-6; maybe TRBD1 (5 bases). This CDR3 spans 15 amino acids. The V gene lost 6 bases and the J gene lost 10 bases, with 19 bases spanning the gap. CDR3 bases: TGTGCCAGCAGCCACACCGGAGACCGGGGGTCACCCCTCCACTTT. This encodes CASSHTGDRGSPLHF.

Notes on this clonotype: Its ends do not fully match the called genes, so a read error is possible. V and J are TRBV20-1 and TRBJ2-3, with D unresolved. CDR1 DFQATT and CDR2 SNEGSKA come from the germline V gene (reference sequence). CDR3 length: 13 residues. The CDR3, as DNA: TGCAGTGCTAGTCCCACGTCCACAGACACGCAGTATTTT. Protein: CSASPTSTDTQYF.

This clonotype was counted between two and nine times. The rearrangement uses TRBV27 and TRBJ2-5; 7 bases map to TRBD2. The J call is in doubt because the DNA end fits TRBJ2-7 better. The CDR3 has 14 amino acids. CDR1 and CDR2 (germline): MNHEY, SMNVEV (reference sequence). As DNA, the CDR3 is TGTGCCAGCAGTTTAGCGGGAGTCCGGTACGAGCAGTACTTC. It translates to CASSLAGVRYEQYF.

The chain employs TRBV6-2 or TRBV6-3 and TRBJ2-3, with D possibly being TRBD1 (6 bases). V lost 0 bases and J lost 1, with 17 bases in between. Germline-derived CDR1 and CDR2 are MNHEY and SVGEGT. The CDR3 contains 18 residues. CDR3 nucleotide sequence: TGTGCCAGCAGTTACTCCCTGGGACACGGGTTTGGCACAGATACGCAGTATTTT. This codes for CASSYSLGHGFGTDTQYF.

The rearrangement links TRBV6-1 to TRBJ2-7; D gene ambiguous. The germline V gene has CDR1 MNHNS and CDR2 SASEGT. V was shortened by 8 bases and J by 2 bases, with 10 bases between the two germline ends. The CDR3 has 12 residues. CDR3 region: CASSEHPYEQYF. CDR3 nucleotides: TGTGCCAGCTCCGAGCACCCCTACGAGCAGTACTTC.

This chain connects TRBV11-3 to TRBJ2-7, with a weak D call TRBD2 (6 bases). V lost 0 bases to trimming and J lost 3 bases, with 15 bases between them. Germline lookup yields CDR1 SGHNT and CDR2 YENEEA. This CDR3 contains 16 residues. The CDR3 spells CASSLERGGGDYEQYF. The DNA for the CDR3 is TGTGCCAGCAGCTTAGAGAGGGGTGGCGGGGACTACGAGCAGTACTTC.

In its sample, this clonotype was seen a few times. The rearrangement joins TRBV2 to TRBJ2-5, with TRBD1 identical over 10 bases. The germline CDR1 and CDR2 sequences are SNHLY and FYNNEI. V trimming: 8 bases; J trimming: 9 bases; junction bases outside the gene matches: 15. The CDR3 is made up of 15 amino acids. The CDR3 region is CASAAPGQGPRAQYF. The CDR3, as DNA: TGTGCCAGCGCGGCACCGGGACAGGGGCCAAGGGCCCAGTACTTC.

V usage is TRBV20-1 and J usage is TRBJ2-5, with D perhaps TRBD1 or TRBD2 (5 bases each). The CDR3 has 15 amino acids. The V end lost 3 bases, the J end lost 10 bases, and 24 bases lay between the germline ends. Germline CDR1 and CDR2: DFQATT and SNEGSKA (reference sequence). The CDR3 region has the DNA TGCAGTGCTAGGCCCTGGGCCAGGGACCCTTATGACCAGTACTTC. Protein product: CSARPWARDPYDQYF.

In this sample, this clonotype turned up many times. The V and J genes are TRBV20-1 and TRBJ2-7, with 7 bases identical to TRBD1. V lost 0 bases to trimming and J lost 4 bases; unmatched junction nucleotides: 6. This CDR3 comprises 14 residues. Germline V gene lookup returns CDR1 DFQATT and CDR2 SNEGSKA (reference sequence). The CDR3 loop is CSARDGTDIYEQYF. The CDR3, as DNA: TGCAGTGCTAGAGATGGGACAGATATTTACGAGCAGTACTTC.

This sequence joins TRBV12-3 or TRBV12-4 and TRBJ1-2; 7 positions match TRBD1. Unmatched junction bases numbered 13, after V lost 5 bases and J lost 10 bases. The CDR3 sequence is 14 residues long. CDR3: CASSTQGDLQPYTF. The CDR3 DNA is TGTGCCAGCAGTACCCAGGGGGACCTACAACCCTACACCTTC.

The chain uses TRBV11-2 and TRBJ2-7; D not certain. The CDR3 has 14 residues. Germline-derived CDR1 and CDR2 are SGHAT and FQNNGV. The V end lost 2 bases, the J end lost 3 bases, and 11 bases lay between the germline ends. Written as DNA, the CDR3 is TGTGCCAGCAGCTTACTCTCTGCGCGCTACGAGCAGTACTTC. This gives the protein CASSLLSARYEQYF.

In its sample, this clonotype was seen a few times. V is TRBV18 and J is TRBJ2-7, with 10 nucleotides matching TRBD1. The germline V gene encodes CDR1 KGHSH and CDR2 LQKENI. The CDR3 has 15 amino acids. The junction had 6 bases not matched to a gene; V was cut back by 3 bases and J by 4 bases. DNA of the CDR3: TGTGCCAGCTCACCTGAGGGGACAGGGGTATACGAGCAGTACTTC. This encodes CASSPEGTGVYEQYF. The complete variable domain, with remaining parts taken from reference TRBV18 and TRBJ2-7, reads NAGVMQNPRHLVRRRGQEARLRCSPMKGHSHVYWYRQLPEEGLKFMVYLQKENIIDESGMPKERFSAEFPKEGPSILRIQQVVRGDSAAYFCASSPEGTGVYEQYFGPGTRLTVT.

This sequence joins TRBV11-2 and TRBJ1-5; 12 bases align to TRBD1. Germline-derived CDR1 and CDR2 are SGHAT and FQNNGV. This CDR3 contains 18 residues. Losses at the gene ends were 5 bases for V and 0 bases for J; bases not matched to a gene: 8. The CDR3 nucleotides are TGTGCCAGCAGCGCTGGGACAGGGGGCTACTATAGCAATCAGCCCCAGCATTTT. It specifies CASSAGTGGYYSNQPQHF.

This chain links TRBV3-1 with TRBJ2-1, with 9 bases identical to TRBD1. Germline V gene data show CDR1 as LGHDT and CDR2 as YNNKEL (reference sequence). The CDR3 contains 16 residues. Trimming removed 2 bases from V and 4 bases from J; junction bases left unmatched: 6. CDR3 DNA: TGTGCCAGCAGCCAACCCATAGGGACAGGGTACAATGAGCAGTTCTTC. It is translated as CASSQPIGTGYNEQFF.